A single sample is the source of the 7 T cell receptor beta chains below, sequenced in a study of regulatory T cells in long-lasting Graves disease. Arm-PCR of CDR3 regions and iRepertoire HTBI primers were used to build TCR beta libraries. TCRdb called the multiplex PCR reads again in MiXCR, with one record for every CDR3 protein. The sample holds 520,000 or so distinct CDR3 sequences; 12% are singletons and the top ten take roughly 8.9%. Documented time point: newly diagnosed GD, antithyroid drugs for less than 3 months. The TCR library used RNA extracted from PBMCs. In addition, the sample was reused for a study of T cells in Graves' hyperthyroidism and ophthalmopathy.

Sequencing was performed on peripheral blood mononuclear cells (PBMCs), taken at new diagnosis, from a patient treated with antithyroid drugs. The receptors come from a woman aged 30 to 39 with Graves disease.

This clonotype was recorded many times. The V gene is TRBV2, the J gene TRBJ2-7; 10 bases are a match to TRBD2. The germline V gene has CDR1 SNHLY and CDR2 FYNNEI. The CDR3 length is 12 residues. V was pared by 6 bases and J by 11 bases, with 7 bases of the junction left unmatched. CDR3 in DNA: TGTGCCAGCAGGATGGGACTAGCGAGGGAGTACTTC. It encodes CASRMGLAREYF.

This chain links TRBV20-1 with TRBJ1-6, with D unresolved. The CDR3 consists of 14 residues. CDR1 and CDR2 from the germline V gene are DFQATT and SNEGSKA (reference sequence). V was shortened by 0 bases and J by 13 bases, with 16 bases between the two germline ends. Here the CDR3 reads CSAREVRDISPLHF. In DNA, the CDR3 is TGCAGTGCTAGAGAAGTCCGCGACATATCGCCCCTCCACTTT.

The chain recombines TRBV2 with TRBJ2-7, with D possibly being TRBD2 (6 bases). This CDR3 contains 14 residues. V lost 8 bases to trimming and J lost 3 bases, with 17 bases between them. Germline V lookup: CDR1 SNHLY, CDR2 FYNNEI. CDR3 coding DNA: TGTGCCAGCCGCCTAGCTCGGGAGTACTACGAGCAGTACTTC. Protein: CASRLAREYYEQYF.

This clonotype was detected ten times or more. The V call is TRBV24-1, the J call TRBJ1-2, with D uncertain. Germline V lookup: CDR1 KGHDR, CDR2 SFDVKD. Deletions cut 8 bases from V and 7 bases from J, with 13 bases between. This CDR3 comprises 12 residues. The CDR3 reads CATTRPGGGYTF. The CDR3 region has the DNA TGTGCCACCACTAGGCCAGGAGGTGGCTACACCTTC.

This clonotype was detected ten times or more. The chain couples TRBV27 to TRBJ1-2, with a possible D match to TRBD1 (5 bases). V was shortened by 6 bases and J by 4 bases, with 18 bases between the two germline ends. This CDR3 is built from 15 residues. Germline-derived CDR1 and CDR2 are MNHEY and SMNVEV (reference sequence). DNA of the CDR3: TGTGCCAGCAGCCTTAGCCAGGGAGGACCCTATGGCTACACCTTC. Translated, it gives CASSLSQGGPYGYTF.

This clonotype occurred many times. The chain employs TRBV19 and TRBJ2-7; 10 positions match TRBD2. J was trimmed by 2 bases and V by 3 bases; bases with no gene match: 1. Per the germline V gene, CDR1 is LNHDA and CDR2 is SQIVND (reference sequence). There are 14 residues in the CDR3. CDR3 region: CASSMGLAPYEQYF. For the CDR3, the DNA is TGTGCCAGTAGTATGGGACTAGCGCCCTACGAGCAGTACTTC. Full variable domain (outside the CDR3, taken from reference TRBV19 and TRBJ2-7): DGGITQSPKYLFRKEGQNVTLSCEQNLNHDAMYWYRQDPGQGLRLIYYSQIVNDFQKGDIAEGYSVSREKKESFPLTVTSAQKNPTAFYLCASSMGLAPYEQYFGPGTRLTVT.

The rearrangement links TRBV24-1 to TRBJ2-7, with D unclear. Germline-derived CDR1 and CDR2 are KGHDR and SFDVKD. The CDR3 loop spans 14 amino acids. Trimming removed 4 bases from V and 1 base from J, with 10 bases in between. This chain's CDR3 is CATSDPGPSYEQYF. In DNA, the CDR3 is TGTGCCACCAGTGACCCCGGGCCTTCCTACGAGCAGTACTTC.